The text below deals with one TCR beta chain. These data belong to a study of long-term antiretroviral therapy in people with HIV. CDR3 length equals 14 residues. Germline CDR1 and CDR2: LNHNV and YYDKDF (reference sequence). Trimming stripped 0 bases from V and 3 bases from J, with 6 bases between. Running of the v3.0 immunoSEQ assay took place at survey level. The data were produced by immunoSEQ multiplex PCR, yet TCRdb's version contains in-frame clones alone and is incomplete. The sample lists over 30,000 clones; approximately 80% were seen once. The genes are TRBV15 and TRBJ2-4; D is unclear. The source of this sequence is a young man with HIV. The sample here was unsorted PBMCs, taken 0.6 years after starting antiretroviral therapy. The CDR3: CATSRDLGKNIQYF. In nucleotides, the CDR3 is TGTGCCACCAGCAGAGATCTGGGCAAAAACATTCAGTACTTC.